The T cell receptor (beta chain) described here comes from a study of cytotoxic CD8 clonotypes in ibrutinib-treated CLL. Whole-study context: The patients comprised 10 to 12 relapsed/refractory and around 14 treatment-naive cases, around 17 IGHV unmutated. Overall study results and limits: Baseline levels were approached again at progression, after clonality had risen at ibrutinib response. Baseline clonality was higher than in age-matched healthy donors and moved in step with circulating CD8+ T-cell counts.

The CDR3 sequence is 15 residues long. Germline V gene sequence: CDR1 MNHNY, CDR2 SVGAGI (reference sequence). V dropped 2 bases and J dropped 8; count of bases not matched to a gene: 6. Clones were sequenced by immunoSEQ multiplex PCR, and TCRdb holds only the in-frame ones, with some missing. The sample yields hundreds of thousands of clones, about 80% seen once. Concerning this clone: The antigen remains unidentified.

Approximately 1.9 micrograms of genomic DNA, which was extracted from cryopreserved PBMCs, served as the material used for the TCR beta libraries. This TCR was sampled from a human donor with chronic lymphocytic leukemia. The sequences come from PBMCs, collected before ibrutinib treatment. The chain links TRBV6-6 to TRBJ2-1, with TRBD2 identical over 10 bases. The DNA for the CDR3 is TGTGCCAGCAGTTACCTTCTAGCGGGGGTACATGAGCAGTTCTTC. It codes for CASSYLLAGVHEQFF.